This T cell receptor (beta chain) was profiled in a study of early T cells in non-severe SARS-CoV-2 infection. In its sample, this clonotype was seen many times. The TCR library protocol attached unique molecular identifiers to the individual cDNA molecules. TCRdb fed the 5' RACE reads into MiXCR, producing one record per CDR3 protein. The sample holds tens of thousands of distinct CDR3 sequences, 4% to 4.5% seen once. Germline CDR1 and CDR2: LNHNV and YYDKDF (reference sequence). Trimming left V 0 bases short and J 5 bases short, with 16 bases between. The CDR3 consists of 16 residues. Sequenced sample: whole blood. The genes are TRBV15 and TRBJ2-5, with a weak D call TRBD2 (5 bases). The sequence came from an adult who was a healthcare worker with PCR-confirmed SARS-CoV-2 infection or an uninfected control (not recorded which). CDR3 coding DNA: TGTGCCACCAGCAGAGATCAGGCAGAGGGCGGGGAGACCCAGTACTTC. This encodes CATSRDQAEGGETQYF.